This entry lists 14 T cell receptor beta chains sequenced from one sample in a study of spatial heterogeneity in lung cancer. Time point given: sample taken at primary tumor resection. Material for sequencing was whole RNA from tumor, nontumor lung or frozen PBMC, left unsorted. Each CDR3 protein gets one entry after TCRdb re-called the 5' RACE reads with MiXCR. In the table there are 60,000 to 80,000 distinct CDR3 sequences, 13% of which are singletons. This specimen consisted of PBMCs, obtained at surgery. The origin of the receptors is a male donor with early-stage non-small cell lung cancer.

Only a few counts were recorded for this clonotype. The chain carries TRBV4-3 and TRBJ2-3, with D perhaps TRBD1 (5 bases). CDR1 is LGHNA and CDR2 is YSLEER in the germline V gene. The CDR3 totals 16 residues. V dropped 0 bases and J dropped 8 bases, with 18 bases sitting between them. CDR3 DNA: TGCGCCAGCAGCCAAGAGGCGGCAGGGCAAAAGAGTACGCAGTATTTT. This sequence encodes CASSQEAAGQKSTQYF.

This clonotype ranks as medium-sized. The chain uses TRBV20-1 and TRBJ2-1; maybe TRBD2 (5 bases). V dropped 3 bases and J dropped 0 bases, with 15 bases sitting between them. This CDR3 is built from 16 residues. Germline lookup yields CDR1 DFQATT and CDR2 SNEGSKA (reference sequence). This chain's CDR3 is CSASPSAASSYNEQFF. Written as DNA, the CDR3 is TGCAGTGCTAGCCCTTCAGCGGCGAGCTCCTACAATGAGCAGTTCTTC.

In this sample, this clonotype turned up many times. The genes are TRBV12-3 or TRBV12-4 and TRBJ2-3, with 8 bases that match TRBD2. V lost 7 bases, J lost 3 bases, and 6 bases stayed unmatched. The CDR3 spans 14 residues. The CDR3 sequence is CASILLAGTDTQYF. DNA for the CDR3: TGTGCCAGCATTCTTTTAGCGGGAACAGATACGCAGTATTTT.

In this sample, this clonotype turned up a few times. The rearrangement links TRBV7-8 to TRBJ1-5, with D possibly TRBD1 on 5 matching bases. Germline V gene data show CDR1 as SGHVS and CDR2 as FQNEAQ. V was shortened by 6 bases and J by 5 bases, with 11 bases between the two germline ends. CDR3 size: 13 residues. The CDR3 is CASRLTGDQPQHF. For the CDR3, the DNA is TGTGCCAGCAGATTGACGGGGGATCAGCCCCAGCATTTT. The full variable domain, rest sourced from reference TRBV7-8 and TRBJ1-5, is GAGVSQSPRYKVAKRGQDVALRCDPISGHVSLFWYQQALGQGPEFLTYFQNEAQLDKSGLPSDRFFAERPEGSVSTLKIQRTQQEDSAVYLCASRLTGDQPQHFGDGTRLSIL.

The J gene is TRBJ1-1, the V gene TRBV5-1, with D perhaps TRBD1 (6 bases). CDR1 is SGHRS, CDR2 YFSETQ, per germline. Trimming removed 4 bases from V and 0 bases from J, with 13 bases in between. The CDR3 contains 15 residues. For the CDR3, the DNA is TGCGCCAGCAGCCGACTTGGACAGCTGAACACTGAAGCTTTCTTT. Amino acids: CASSRLGQLNTEAFF.

This clonotype was counted a few times. The V call is TRBV11-2, the J call TRBJ2-1, with a weak D call TRBD2 (5 bases). The germline CDR1 and CDR2 sequences are SGHAT and FQNNGV. The CDR3 totals 16 residues. Trimming left V 4 bases short and J 0 bases short, with 13 bases between. This CDR3 reads CASSYRRASSYNEQFF. The CDR3 nucleotides are TGTGCCAGCAGCTATCGGCGGGCGAGCTCCTACAATGAGCAGTTCTTC.

This clonotype was detected a few times. V usage is TRBV12-3 or TRBV12-4 and J usage is TRBJ1-1, with unresolved D. Trimming removed 4 bases at V and 5 bases at J, with 17 bases between. The CDR3 is 15 amino acids. The DNA for the CDR3 is TGTGCCAGCAGTTCTCGGGATCTGGGGAGGACTGAAGCTTTCTTT. Its protein is CASSSRDLGRTEAFF.

This clonotype was seen more than once but under ten times. This chain connects TRBV10-3 to TRBJ1-1; no firm D call. With 0 bases removed from V and 1 base from J, the gap between germline ends came to 12 bases. This CDR3 is built from 16 residues. Germline CDR1 ENHRY, CDR2 SYGVKD. The CDR3 sequence: CAISESNQLGNTEAFF. The CDR3, as DNA: TGTGCCATCAGTGAGTCGAATCAGCTCGGGAACACTGAAGCTTTCTTT.

There are a few counts of this clonotype. The rearrangement links TRBV4-1 to TRBJ2-1, with 7 bases fitting TRBD2. V was clipped by 4 bases and J by 6 bases; unmatched bases: 9. CDR1 is MGHRA and CDR2 is YSYEKL in the germline V gene. CDR3 length: 15 amino acids. The CDR3 nucleotides read TGCGCCAGCAGCCTGGCAGAAGCGGGATTCAATGAGCAGTTCTTC. Translation: CASSLAEAGFNEQFF.

The rearrangement joins TRBV18 to TRBJ2-7; TRBD2 agrees at 9 bases. V lost 3 bases, J lost 7 bases, and 19 bases stayed unmatched. Germline assignment: CDR1 KGHSH and CDR2 LQKENI. The CDR3 is 18 amino acids. The CDR3 coding sequence is TGTGCCAGCTCACCCCCCGTAATTGGAGCGGGGGGACGCGGGGAGCAGTACTTC. Amino acid sequence: CASSPPVIGAGGRGEQYF. The whole variable domain, remainder taken from reference TRBV18 and TRBJ2-7, is NAGVMQNPRHLVRRRGQEARLRCSPMKGHSHVYWYRQLPEEGLKFMVYLQKENIIDESGMPKERFSAEFPKEGPSILRIQQVVRGDSAAYFCASSPPVIGAGGRGEQYFGPGTRLTVT.

This chain links TRBV20-1 with TRBJ1-5, with TRBD1 matching 9 bases. This CDR3 region has 19 residues. Germline values: CDR1 DFQATT, CDR2 SNEGSKA (reference sequence). V shed 4 bases and J 2 bases; nucleotides not matched to a gene: 18. CDR3 bases: TGCAGTGCTACCTACAGCCGGGACAGGGATAGAAGGGGCAATCAGCCCCAGCATTTT. Residues: CSATYSRDRDRRGNQPQHF.

This clonotype was observed a handful of times. V usage is TRBV5-1 and J usage is TRBJ1-1; 9 bases line up with TRBD1. CDR1 and CDR2 from the germline V gene are SGHRS and YFSETQ. The CDR3 totals 15 residues. Germline trimming cut 2 bases from V and 3 bases from J; bases unmatched to any gene: 5. CDR3 in DNA: TGCGCCAGCAGCTTACTGGGACAGGGAGACACTGAAGCTTTCTTT. Its translation is CASSLLGQGDTEAFF.

This clonotype was seen at least ten times. The CDR3 region has the DNA TGTGCCAGCAGCCTCGACCCGGGGACGTCCTACGAGCAGTACTTC. Encoded protein: CASSLDPGTSYEQYF. V is TRBV27 and J is TRBJ2-7; D tentatively fits TRBD1 or TRBD2 (5 bases each). Per germline, CDR1 MNHEY and CDR2 SMNVEV (reference sequence). The CDR3 contains 15 residues. V was shortened by 6 bases and J by 1 base, with 16 bases between the two germline ends.

This clonotype was observed a few times. The chain is built from TRBV29-1 and TRBJ1-5, with 10 bases lining up with TRBD1. V shed 7 bases, J shed 0 bases, and the junction held 3 bases outside the gene matches. The CDR3 has 14 amino acids. From germline, CDR1 is SQVTM and CDR2 ANQGSEA. The CDR3 DNA reads TGCAGCGAGGGACAGGGGTTTAGCAATCAGCCCCAGCATTTT. Its protein product is CSEGQGFSNQPQHF.